This TCR delta chain was sequenced in a study of gamma-delta T cells after stem cell transplantation. CDR3 length: 16 amino acids. CDR1 and CDR2 from the germline V gene are GEAIGNYY and EKD. Only a few counts were recorded for this clone. The translation of this DNA and the TCRdb protein of a much larger clone differ at residue 4, probably owing to a read error; the protein shown here is translated from the DNA. TCRdb used CATT to re-call clones from the RT-PCR reads. Among some 1,200 delta-chain clones listed, 2.5% to 3.5% were seen once. The sequencing input was gamma-delta T cells. The chain employs TRDV2 and TRDJ1, with 8 nucleotides matching TRDD3. This receptor was taken from a human donor. It is not recorded whose cells these are; they may come from a transplant donor. Written as DNA, the CDR3 is TGTGCCTGTGGCACCATGCTGGGGGACCTCACCGATAAACTCATCTTT. This sequence encodes CACGTMLGDLTDKLIF.